This entry features one TCR beta chain sequence. Its antigen has not been determined. Nothing much larger sits one base from this clone, and base qualities are not available. The CDR3, cysteine through phenylalanine, is 18 amino acids long. Just the 54-base CDR3 DNA is kept, in frame starting at base 1. Reading the germline V gene gives CDR1 SGHVS and CDR2 FNYEAQ. A distance of 22 bases separates the germline ends of V and J, which lose 5 bases and 2 bases respectively. These data come from a study of sequential checkpoint blockade in melanoma (dated by TCRdb to about 2019). Context from the whole study: In a 1:1 randomization, patients received either first-line nivolumab then ipilimumab (arm A) or ipilimumab then nivolumab (arm B). Maintenance nivolumab came after both trial sequences. What the research found in general, with its limitations: The model for predicting response that combines TCR metrics with mutation burden needs to be validated in larger, independent patient cohorts.

The treatment or condition label, as the study defines it: randomized to nivolumab then ipilimumab (arm A) or the reverse (arm B). No trial patient had received prior DNA-damaging chemotherapy. Thawed PBMCs were sorted on a FACS Aria II flow cytometer to isolate live CD3+CD8+ cells negative for CD19 and CD56. Samples were obtained from patients with melanoma enrolled in CheckMate 064, a randomized, open-label phase II trial of sequential checkpoint blockade. Peripheral blood mononuclear cells were collected by leukapheresis, purified with Ficoll-Paque, and frozen in human serum with roughly 9.9% DMSO. Immediately after sorting, the purity of the sorted blood CD3+CD8+ cells was confirmed to be >98%, and DNA was then extracted. The immunoSEQ Assay was used to immunosequence TCRbeta CDR3 regions from genomic DNA. Before high-throughput sequencing, genomic DNA was amplified using bias-controlled multiplex PCR. The original methods were these. To quantify the absolute abundance of each unique TCRbeta CDR3 region, the sequences were collapsed and filtered. Clonality, defined as 1 minus Pielou's evenness, was calculated using only productive rearrangements. Clones with significantly greater frequencies in on-treatment versus baseline samples were identified using a previously published method. The clones in this table, taken by TCRdb from immuneACCESS, are in-frame only. Not every clone is retained; where verified, under half of the shortfall comes from an unresolved V gene, and the cause of the rest is unknown. That table is the source of V, J and clone size, and D and trimming were worked out from the DNA. This sample has roughly 29,000 clones in its table, and 83% of those were observed once. The top ten constitute about a sixth of the sample.

The TCR originated in a human donor with melanoma. The chain is made from TRBV7-6 and TRBJ2-1; D gene: possibly TRBD2, on 6 matching bases. This material consisted of CD8+ T cells sorted from blood (inferred from file names), taken from a patient given nivolumab and ipilimumab in sequence. The CDR3 sequence is CASSPPPGTFATYNEQFF. The nucleotide sequence reads TGTGCCAGCAGCCCGCCTCCCGGGACTTTTGCAACCTACAATGAGCAGTTCTTC.